Below, 15 T cell receptor beta chains from the same sample are listed, as sequenced in a study of immune characterization of retroperitoneal liposarcoma. MiXCR was run by TCRdb on the PCR reads, yielding one entry per CDR3 protein. The sample contains under 15,000 distinct CDR3 sequences, 47% of which appear only once. The sequenced material came from tumor tissue. Receptor source: a female donor with retroperitoneal liposarcoma.

This clonotype showed up many times. The DNA of the CDR3 is TGTGCCAGCAGCCCCGAAGGCCTAGCCTACGAGCAGTACTTC. Translating gives CASSPEGLAYEQYF. The V gene is TRBV7-6, the J gene TRBJ2-7; no clear D gene. Germline V gene sequence: CDR1 SGHVS, CDR2 FNYEAQ. This CDR3 is built from 14 residues. The V gene lost 5 bases and the J gene lost 2 bases, with 13 bases spanning the gap.

This clonotype is judged medium-sized. The chain couples TRBV7-2 to TRBJ2-1; TRBD1 matches at 8 bases. The V and J ends lost 2 bases and 0 bases, in that order; junction bases with no gene match: 6. CDR3 length: 17 amino acids. Per the germline V gene, CDR1 is SGHTA and CDR2 is FQGNSA. DNA for the CDR3: TGTGCCAGCAGCTTAAACGGACAGGGATTCTCCTACAATGAGCAGTTCTTC. It translates to CASSLNGQGFSYNEQFF.

The chain couples TRBV6-1 to TRBJ2-3, with 13 nucleotides matching TRBD2. CDR1 and CDR2 (germline): MNHNS, SASEGT. The CDR3 runs to 15 residues. V gave up 8 bases and J gave up 4 bases; unmatched junction bases: 6. The CDR3 DNA reads as TGTGCCAGCGGCACTAGCGGGGGGGCCCCAGATACGCAGTATTTT. This sequence encodes CASGTSGGAPDTQYF.

This clonotype counts as medium-sized. The genes are TRBV6-1 and TRBJ2-1, with D perhaps matching TRBD2 (5 bases). The DNA end lines up better with TRBJ2-7; the J call may be wrong. Germline lookup yields CDR1 MNHNS and CDR2 SASEGT. CDR3 length: 11 residues. This CDR3 is CASSRVNEQYF. CDR3 bases: TGTGCCAGCTCGAGGGTAAATGAGCAGTACTTC.

The rearrangement joins TRBV7-3 to TRBJ2-1; TRBD2 matches at 9 bases. Gene TRBJ2-7 matches the end of the DNA better, so the J call may be wrong. This CDR3 is built from 15 residues. Germline-derived CDR1 and CDR2 are SGHTA and FQGTGA. The CDR3 loop reads CASSQWREGHNEQYF. The DNA for the CDR3 is TGTGCCAGCAGCCAGTGGCGGGAGGGCCACAATGAGCAGTACTTC.

V and J are TRBV6-8 and TRBJ1-2; D call uncertain. Germline CDR1 and CDR2: MNHGY and SAAAGT. Trimming left V 6 bases short and J 0 bases short, with 11 bases between. This CDR3 has 14 amino acids. The CDR3 nucleotides read TGTGCCAGCAGCCCCCGAGAAACTAACTATGGCTACACCTTC. Its protein product is CASSPRETNYGYTF.

The chain links TRBV6-6 to TRBJ2-3; TRBD2 matches 15 bases. The CDR3 covers 19 residues. Losses at the gene ends were 4 bases for V and 1 base for J; bases not matched to a gene: 9. Germline V gene sequence: CDR1 MNHNY, CDR2 SVGAGI (reference sequence). CDR3 coding DNA: TGTGCCAGCAGTTCCACCGGACTAGCGGGGGGGCGACGCACAGATACGCAGTATTTT. This codes for CASSSTGLAGGRRTDTQYF.

The chain couples TRBV10-3 to TRBJ2-3, with 9 bases identical to TRBD2. The V and J ends lost 6 bases and 1 base, in that order; junction bases with no gene match: 11. The CDR3 runs 17 residues. CDR1 and CDR2 (germline): ENHRY, SYGVKD. The CDR3 spells CAIREGRSGSGTDTQYF. The CDR3 DNA reads TGTGCCATCAGGGAGGGTCGTAGCGGGAGTGGCACAGATACGCAGTATTTT.

By share, this clonotype ranks as large. The chain combines TRBV6-6 with TRBJ2-7; TRBD1 might be the D (5 bases). The V gene's germline CDR1 is MNHNY and CDR2 SVGAGI (reference sequence). Trimming removed 2 bases from V and 1 base from J, with 9 bases in between. The CDR3 runs to 14 residues. CDR3 sequence: CASSYRGQSYEQYF. Here the CDR3 DNA reads TGTGCCAGCAGTTACAGGGGCCAGTCCTACGAGCAGTACTTC.

This clonotype was seen a handful of times. J is TRBJ2-2 and V is TRBV12-3 or TRBV12-4, with 9 bases aligning to TRBD2. This CDR3 has 15 amino acids. Unmatched junction bases numbered 7, after V lost 6 bases and J lost 5 bases. The CDR3 nucleotides read TGTGCCAGCAGCTTTAGCGGGAGAGGGACCGGGGAGCTGTTTTTT. Translating it yields CASSFSGRGTGELFF.

V and J are TRBV11-3 and TRBJ2-1, with D maybe TRBD2 (5 bases). In germline, CDR1 is SGHNT, CDR2 YENEEA. The CDR3 has 15 amino acids. V lost 5 bases, J lost 8 bases, and 19 bases lay in between. CDR3 sequence: CASSPRGSFLDEQFF. Written as DNA, the CDR3 is TGTGCCAGCAGCCCCCGGGGATCCTTTCTCGATGAGCAGTTCTTC.

This chain joins TRBV10-1 and TRBJ1-4; D not resolved. This CDR3 contains 14 residues. Germline-derived CDR1 and CDR2 are WNHNN and SYGVQD (reference sequence). Deletions cut 6 bases from V and 0 bases from J, with 8 bases between. The CDR3 loop reads CASRPGATNEKLFF. For the CDR3, the DNA is TGCGCCAGCAGACCGGGAGCAACTAATGAAAAACTGTTTTTT.

The sample holds a few counts of this clonotype. This chain uses TRBV6-1 with TRBJ2-1; D remains ambiguous. The J call may be faulty, since TRBJ2-7 better matches the DNA end. This CDR3 is built from 13 residues. Germline CDR1 MNHNS, CDR2 SASEGT. The CDR3 reads CASAAAGYNEQYF. In DNA, the CDR3 is TGTGCCAGCGCGGCAGCAGGTTACAATGAGCAGTACTTC.

This clonotype was counted many times. The chain uses TRBV6-1 and TRBJ2-1; D not certain. V was clipped by 6 bases and J by 4 bases, with 10 bases between them. There are 13 residues in the CDR3. CDR1 is MNHNS, CDR2 SASEGT, per germline. CDR3 DNA: TGTGCCAGCAGAGTACATGGATACAATGAGCAGTTCTTC. Amino acid sequence: CASRVHGYNEQFF.

This clonotype was recorded once. The genes are TRBV6-1 and TRBJ2-1, with 8 bases lining up with TRBD1. The V and J ends lost 5 bases and 11 bases, in that order; junction bases with no gene match: 5. This CDR3 spans 12 amino acids. CDR1 and CDR2 (germline): MNHNS, SASEGT. CDR3 sequence (DNA): TGTGCCAGCAGTCCTGGACAGGGTAAGCAGTTCTTC. It specifies CASSPGQGKQFF.